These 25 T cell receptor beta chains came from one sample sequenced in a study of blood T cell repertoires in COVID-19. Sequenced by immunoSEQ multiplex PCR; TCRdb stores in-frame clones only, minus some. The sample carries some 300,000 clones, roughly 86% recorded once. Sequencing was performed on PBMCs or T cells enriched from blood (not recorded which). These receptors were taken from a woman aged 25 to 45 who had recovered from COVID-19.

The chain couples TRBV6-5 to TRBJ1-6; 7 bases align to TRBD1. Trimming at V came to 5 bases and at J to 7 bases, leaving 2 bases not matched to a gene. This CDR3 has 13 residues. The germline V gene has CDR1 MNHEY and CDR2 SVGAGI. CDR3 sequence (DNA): TGTGCCAGCAGTCGACAGGGAAATTCACCCCTCCACTTT. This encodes CASSRQGNSPLHF.

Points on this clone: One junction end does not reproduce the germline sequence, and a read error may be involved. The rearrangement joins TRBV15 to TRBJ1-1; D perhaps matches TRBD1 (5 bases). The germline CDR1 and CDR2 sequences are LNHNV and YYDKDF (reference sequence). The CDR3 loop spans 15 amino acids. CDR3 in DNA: TGTGCCACCAGCAGAGATTTTGCAGGGAACGCTGAAGCTTTCTTT. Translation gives CATSRDFAGNAEAFF.

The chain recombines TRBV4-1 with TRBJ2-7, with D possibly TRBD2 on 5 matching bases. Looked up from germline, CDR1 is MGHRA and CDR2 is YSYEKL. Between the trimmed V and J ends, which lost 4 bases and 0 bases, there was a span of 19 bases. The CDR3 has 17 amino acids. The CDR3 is CASSLRAADSISYEQYF. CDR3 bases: TGCGCCAGCAGCCTCCGGGCAGCGGACTCAATCTCCTACGAGCAGTACTTC.

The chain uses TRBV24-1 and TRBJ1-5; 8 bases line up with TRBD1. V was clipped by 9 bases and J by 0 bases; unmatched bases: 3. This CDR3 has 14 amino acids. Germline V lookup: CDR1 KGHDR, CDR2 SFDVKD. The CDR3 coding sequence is TGTGCCACCGCGACAGGGGATAGCAATCAGCCCCAGCATTTT. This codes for CATATGDSNQPQHF.

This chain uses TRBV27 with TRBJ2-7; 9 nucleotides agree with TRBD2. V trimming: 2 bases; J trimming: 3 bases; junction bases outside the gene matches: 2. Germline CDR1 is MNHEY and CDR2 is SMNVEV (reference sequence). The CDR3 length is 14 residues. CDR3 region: CASSLRREGYEQYF. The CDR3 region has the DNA TGTGCCAGCAGTTTACGGCGGGAGGGCTACGAGCAGTACTTC.

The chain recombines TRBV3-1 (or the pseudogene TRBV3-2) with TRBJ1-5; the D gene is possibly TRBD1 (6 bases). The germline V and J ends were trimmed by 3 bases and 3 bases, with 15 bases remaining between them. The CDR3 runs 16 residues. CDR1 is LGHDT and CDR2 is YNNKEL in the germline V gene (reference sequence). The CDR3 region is CASSQGLRGLNQPQHF. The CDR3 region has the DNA TGTGCCAGCAGCCAGGGCCTCAGGGGCCTCAATCAGCCCCAGCATTTT.

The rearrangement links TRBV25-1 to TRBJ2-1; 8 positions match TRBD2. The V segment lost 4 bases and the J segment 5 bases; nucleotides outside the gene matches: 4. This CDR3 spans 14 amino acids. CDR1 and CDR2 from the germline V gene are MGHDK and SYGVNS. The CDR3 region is CASSGREAHNEQFF. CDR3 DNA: TGTGCCAGCAGTGGGCGGGAGGCTCACAATGAGCAGTTCTTC.

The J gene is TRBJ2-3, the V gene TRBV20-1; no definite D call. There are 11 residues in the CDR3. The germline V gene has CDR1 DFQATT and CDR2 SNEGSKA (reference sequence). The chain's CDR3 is CAVGLTDTQYF. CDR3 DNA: TGCGCCGTTGGGCTCACAGATACGCAGTATTTT.

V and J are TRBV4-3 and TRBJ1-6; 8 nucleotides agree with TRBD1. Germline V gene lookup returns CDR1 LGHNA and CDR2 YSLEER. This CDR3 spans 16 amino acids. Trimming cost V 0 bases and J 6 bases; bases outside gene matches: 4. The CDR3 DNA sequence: TGCGCCAGCAGCCAAGAACTCAGGGGGCTTAATTCACCCCTCCACTTT. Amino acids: CASSQELRGLNSPLHF.

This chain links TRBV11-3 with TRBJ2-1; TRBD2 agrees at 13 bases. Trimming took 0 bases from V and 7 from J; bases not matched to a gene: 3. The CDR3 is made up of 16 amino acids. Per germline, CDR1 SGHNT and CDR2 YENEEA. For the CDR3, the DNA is TGTGCCAGCAGCTTAGATGGACTAGCGGGGGAGAATGAGCAGTTCTTC. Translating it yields CASSLDGLAGENEQFF.

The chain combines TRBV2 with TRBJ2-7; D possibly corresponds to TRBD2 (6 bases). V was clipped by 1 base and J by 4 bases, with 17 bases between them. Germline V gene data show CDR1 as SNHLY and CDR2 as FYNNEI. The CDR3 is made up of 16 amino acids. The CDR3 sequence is CASSEVRRDRGYEQYF. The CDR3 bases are TGTGCCAGCAGTGAAGTCCGGCGGGATAGGGGTTACGAGCAGTACTTC.

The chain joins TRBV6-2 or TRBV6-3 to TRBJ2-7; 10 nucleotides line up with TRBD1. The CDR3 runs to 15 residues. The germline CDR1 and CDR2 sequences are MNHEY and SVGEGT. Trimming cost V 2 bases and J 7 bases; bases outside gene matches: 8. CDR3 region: CASSYAGQGMWEQYF. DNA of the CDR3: TGTGCCAGCAGTTACGCGGGACAGGGGATGTGGGAGCAGTACTTC.

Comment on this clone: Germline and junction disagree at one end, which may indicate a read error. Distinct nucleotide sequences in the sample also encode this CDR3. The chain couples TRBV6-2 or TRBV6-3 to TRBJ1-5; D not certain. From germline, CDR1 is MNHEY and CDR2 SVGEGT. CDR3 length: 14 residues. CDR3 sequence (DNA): TGTGCTAGCAGCCCCTGGCAGAGCAATCAGCCCCAGCATTTT. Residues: CASSPWQSNQPQHF.

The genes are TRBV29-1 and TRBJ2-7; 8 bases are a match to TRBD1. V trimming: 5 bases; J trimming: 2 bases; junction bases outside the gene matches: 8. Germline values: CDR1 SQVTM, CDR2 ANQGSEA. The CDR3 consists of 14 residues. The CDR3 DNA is TGCAGCGTTAATCCCGGGACAGGAACCTACGAGCAGTACTTC. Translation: CSVNPGTGTYEQYF.

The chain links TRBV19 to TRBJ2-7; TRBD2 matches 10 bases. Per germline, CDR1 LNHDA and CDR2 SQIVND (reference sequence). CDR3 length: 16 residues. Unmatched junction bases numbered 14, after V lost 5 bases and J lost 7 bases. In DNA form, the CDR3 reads TGTGCCAGTAGTTGGACGATCGAGCGGGAGGGCCGTGAGCAGTACTTC. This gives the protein CASSWTIEREGREQYF. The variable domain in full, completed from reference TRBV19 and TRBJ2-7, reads DGGITQSPKYLFRKEGQNVTLSCEQNLNHDAMYWYRQDPGQGLRLIYYSQIVNDFQKGDIAEGYSVSREKKESFPLTVTSAQKNPTAFYLCASSWTIEREGREQYFGPGTRLTVT.

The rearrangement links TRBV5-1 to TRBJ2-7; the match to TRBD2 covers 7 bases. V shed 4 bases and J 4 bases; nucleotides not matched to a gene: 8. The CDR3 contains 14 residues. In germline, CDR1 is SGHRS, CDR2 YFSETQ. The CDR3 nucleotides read TGCGCCAGCAGCCAAGGACTAGTGAAATACGAGCAGTACTTC. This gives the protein CASSQGLVKYEQYF.

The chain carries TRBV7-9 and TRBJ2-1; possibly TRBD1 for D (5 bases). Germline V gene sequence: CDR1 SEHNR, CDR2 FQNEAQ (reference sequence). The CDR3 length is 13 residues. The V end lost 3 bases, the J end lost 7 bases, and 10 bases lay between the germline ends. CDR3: CASSFPRENEQFF. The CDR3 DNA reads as TGTGCCAGCAGCTTCCCCAGGGAAAATGAGCAGTTCTTC.

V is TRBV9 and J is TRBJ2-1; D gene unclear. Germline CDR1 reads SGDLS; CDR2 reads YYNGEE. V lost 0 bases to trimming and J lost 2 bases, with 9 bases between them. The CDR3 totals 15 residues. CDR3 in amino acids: CASSVAASAYNEQFF. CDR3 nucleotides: TGTGCCAGCAGCGTAGCAGCGTCGGCCTACAATGAGCAGTTCTTC.

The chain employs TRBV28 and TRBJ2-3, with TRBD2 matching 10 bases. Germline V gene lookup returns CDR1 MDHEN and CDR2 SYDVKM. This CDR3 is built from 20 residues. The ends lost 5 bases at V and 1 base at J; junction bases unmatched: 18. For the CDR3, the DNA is TGTGCCAGCAGTCGACGGGCTCGCCCAAGCGGGAGGGGAGGCACAGATACGCAGTATTTT. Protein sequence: CASSRRARPSGRGGTDTQYF.

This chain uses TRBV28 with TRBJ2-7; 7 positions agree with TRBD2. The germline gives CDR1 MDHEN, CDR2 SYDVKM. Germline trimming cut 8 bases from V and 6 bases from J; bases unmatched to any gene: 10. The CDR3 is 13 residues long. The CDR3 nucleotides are TGTGCCAGCCGGGCCGGGACTACCCTCGAGCAGTACTTC. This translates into CASRAGTTLEQYF.

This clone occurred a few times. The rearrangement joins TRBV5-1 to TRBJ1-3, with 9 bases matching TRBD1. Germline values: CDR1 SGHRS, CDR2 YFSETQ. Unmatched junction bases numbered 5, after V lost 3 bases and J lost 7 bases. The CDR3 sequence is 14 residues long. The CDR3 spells CASSSTGGLNTIYF. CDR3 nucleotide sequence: TGCGCCAGCAGCTCGACAGGGGGTTTGAACACCATATATTTT.

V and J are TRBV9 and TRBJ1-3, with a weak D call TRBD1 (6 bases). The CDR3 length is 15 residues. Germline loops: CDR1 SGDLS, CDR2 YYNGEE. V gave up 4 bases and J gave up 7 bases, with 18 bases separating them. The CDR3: CASSTRRGDTNTIYF. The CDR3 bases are TGTGCCAGCAGCACCCGTCGAGGGGACACCAACACCATATATTTT.

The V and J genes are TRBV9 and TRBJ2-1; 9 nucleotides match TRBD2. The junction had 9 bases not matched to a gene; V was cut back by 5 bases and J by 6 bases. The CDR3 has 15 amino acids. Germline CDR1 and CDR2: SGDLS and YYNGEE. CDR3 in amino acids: CASSYRSSGVNEQFF. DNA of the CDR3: TGTGCCAGCAGTTACCGGTCTAGCGGGGTCAATGAGCAGTTCTTC. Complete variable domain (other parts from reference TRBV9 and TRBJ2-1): DSGVTQTPKHLITATGQRVTLRCSPRSGDLSVYWYQQSLDQGLQFLIQYYNGEERAKGNILERFSAQQFPDLHSELNLSSLELGDSALYFCASSYRSSGVNEQFFGPGTRLTVL.

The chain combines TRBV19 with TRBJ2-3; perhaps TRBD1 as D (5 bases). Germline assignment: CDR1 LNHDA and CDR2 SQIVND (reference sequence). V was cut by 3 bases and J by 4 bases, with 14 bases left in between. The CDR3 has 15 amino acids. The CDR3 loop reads CASSIQGSRSDTQYF. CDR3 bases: TGTGCCAGTAGTATCCAGGGATCACGGTCAGATACGCAGTATTTT.

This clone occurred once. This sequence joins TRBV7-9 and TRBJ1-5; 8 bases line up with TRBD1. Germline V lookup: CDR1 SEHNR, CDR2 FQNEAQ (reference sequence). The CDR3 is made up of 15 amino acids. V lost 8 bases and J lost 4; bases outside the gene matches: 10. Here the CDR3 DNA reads TGTGCCAGCGATTTAGGACAGGGAACGAATCAGCCCCAGCATTTT. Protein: CASDLGQGTNQPQHF.